This record concerns one T cell receptor (beta chain) sequence. Antigen: not known. At the DNA level, this CDR3 is encoded by other sequences in the same sample as well. Sequenced by immunoSEQ multiplex PCR; TCRdb stores in-frame clones only, minus some. The data contain 850,000 to 1,200,000 clones, 65% to 80% of them singletons. This sample was taken from a study of shared clonotypes between healthy human individuals. The study, taken as a whole, reports: Generally, estimated richness proved larger in naive subsets than it did in memory subsets.

Trimming took off 3 bases at V and 2 bases at J, with 11 bases between the two ends. The germline gives CDR1 KGHSH, CDR2 LQKENI. The CDR3 spans 14 residues. Sequenced sample: memory CD4+ T cells sorted from blood. Subset given: CD45RA-negative fraction. This clonotype originated in a young man in good health. The chain combines TRBV18 with TRBJ2-7, with D perhaps matching TRBD1 or TRBD2 (5 bases each). CDR3 DNA sequence: TGTGCCAGCTCACCGGGGGATGGCCCCTACGAGCAGTACTTC. This gives the protein CASSPGDGPYEQYF. Full variable domain (outside the CDR3, taken from reference TRBV18 and TRBJ2-7): NAGVMQNPRHLVRRRGQEARLRCSPMKGHSHVYWYRQLPEEGLKFMVYLQKENIIDESGMPKERFSAEFPKEGPSILRIQQVVRGDSAAYFCASSPGDGPYEQYFGPGTRLTVT.